This entry lists 3 T cell receptor beta chains sequenced from one sample in a study of blood T cell repertoires in COVID-19. Clones were read by immunoSEQ multiplex PCR, and TCRdb kept only the in-frame ones, dropping some. Of tens of thousands of clones listed, more than 70% were seen once; the top ten hold approximately 3.9%. The sequenced sample was peripheral blood. The source of these receptors is a man between 65 and 85 years old with acute or convalescent COVID-19.

This chain joins TRBV25-1 and TRBJ1-2; unclear D gene. CDR1 is MGHDK, CDR2 SYGVNS, per germline. The CDR3 has 15 residues. V was cut by 1 base and J by 4 bases, with 13 bases left in between. Here the CDR3 DNA reads TGTGCCAGCAGTGAATCCGAGGTTCCGAGCTATGGCTACACCTTC. As protein: CASSESEVPSYGYTF.

The chain is built from TRBV29-1 and TRBJ1-5; 7 bases agree with TRBD1. The CDR3 extends over 12 amino acids. Trimming took 5 bases from V and 6 from J; bases not matched to a gene: 4. From germline, CDR1 is SQVTM and CDR2 ANQGSEA. CDR3: CSVRQGGQPQHF. The CDR3 DNA reads TGCAGCGTTAGACAGGGAGGTCAGCCCCAGCATTTT.

The chain couples TRBV9 to TRBJ2-5; 13 positions agree with TRBD2. Germline-derived CDR1 and CDR2 are SGDLS and YYNGEE. Germline trimming cut 4 bases from V and 5 bases from J; bases unmatched to any gene: 11. The CDR3 extends over 17 amino acids. CDR3 nucleotide sequence: TGTGCCAGCAGCACCGGGACTAGCGGGGCCCTCTGGGAGACCCAGTACTTC. Protein product: CASSTGTSGALWETQYF.